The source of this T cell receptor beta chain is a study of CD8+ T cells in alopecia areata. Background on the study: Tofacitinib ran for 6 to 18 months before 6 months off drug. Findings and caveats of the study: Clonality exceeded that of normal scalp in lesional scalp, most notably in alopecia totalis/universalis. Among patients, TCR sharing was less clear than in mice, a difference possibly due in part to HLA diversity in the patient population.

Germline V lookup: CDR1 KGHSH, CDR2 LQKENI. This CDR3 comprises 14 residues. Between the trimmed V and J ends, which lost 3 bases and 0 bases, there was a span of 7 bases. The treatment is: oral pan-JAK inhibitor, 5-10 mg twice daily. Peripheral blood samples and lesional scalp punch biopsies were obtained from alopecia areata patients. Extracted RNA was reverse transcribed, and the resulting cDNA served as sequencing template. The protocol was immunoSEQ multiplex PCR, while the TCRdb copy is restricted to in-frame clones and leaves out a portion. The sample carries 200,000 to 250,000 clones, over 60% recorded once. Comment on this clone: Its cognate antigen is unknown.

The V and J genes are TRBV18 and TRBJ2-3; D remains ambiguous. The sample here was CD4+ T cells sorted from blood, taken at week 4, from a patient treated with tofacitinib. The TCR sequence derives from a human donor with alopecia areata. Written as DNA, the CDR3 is TGTGCCAGCTCACCCCTGGAAAGCACAGATACGCAGTATTTT. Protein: CASSPLESTDTQYF.